These 7 T cell receptor beta chains were all obtained from the same sample, sequenced in a study of CD8+CD57+ T cells in acquired aplastic anemia. The template used for profiling TCR beta VDJ and CDR3 was genomic DNA. MiXCR, run by TCRdb on the reads, gives a single entry per CDR3 protein. The profile shows 250,000 to 300,000 distinct CDR3 sequences, roughly 50% of them singletons. The sequencing input was sorted CD4+, CD8+, or CD8+CD57+ T cells (not recorded which) from PBMCs. These receptors were obtained from a human donor with severe aplastic anemia or a healthy control (not recorded which).

Concerning this clonotype itself: The junction shows a germline mismatch at one end, possibly a read error. V gene TRBV5-1 combines with J gene TRBJ2-7; the D is unclear. CDR3 size: 14 residues. Germline values: CDR1 SGHRS, CDR2 YFSETQ. CDR3 sequence reads: CASTTAGLTYEQYF. The CDR3 DNA sequence: TGTGCCAGCACCACCGCCGGTCTGACCTACGAGCAGTACTTC.

This clonotype has a handful of counts. This rearrangement joins TRBV24-1 to TRBJ2-2; weak D call: TRBD2 (5 bases). V lost 4 bases and J lost 8, with 13 bases in between. Per the germline V gene, CDR1 is KGHDR and CDR2 is SFDVKD. CDR3 length: 14 amino acids. CDR3: CATSDPSSGGELFF. DNA for the CDR3: TGTGCCACCAGTGACCCCTCTTCGGGAGGGGAGCTGTTTTTT.

Worth noting for this clonotype: Because it lacks the conserved phenylalanine or tryptophan at the end, this CDR3 is likely a read error. The genes are TRBV27 and TRBJ2-1; 8 bases agree with TRBD1. Trimming at V came to 4 bases and at J to 7 bases, leaving 12 bases not matched to a gene. Germline CDR1 is MNHEY and CDR2 is SMNVEV (reference sequence). The CDR3 covers 16 residues. CDR3 DNA sequence: TGTGCCAGCAGTTCCCGACAGGGGAGCTTAGTAAATGAGCAGTTCCTC. As protein: CASSSRQGSLVNEQFL.

This rearrangement joins TRBV7-9 to TRBJ2-1, with 14 bases lining up with TRBD2. CDR3 length: 16 residues. The junction had 3 bases not matched to a gene; V was cut back by 2 bases and J by 6 bases. Germline-derived CDR1 and CDR2 are SEHNR and FQNEAQ (reference sequence). The CDR3 nucleotides are TGTGCCAGCAGCTTATCAGGGACTAGCGGGGGCAATGAGCAGTTCTTC. Translating gives CASSLSGTSGGNEQFF.

This clonotype was counted only a few times. This may arise from a read error, as a much more abundant clone is one base away. The CDR3 end shows no conserved phenylalanine or tryptophan, and so a read error is likely. This chain connects TRBV4-2 to TRBJ2-6; D remains ambiguous. V lost 4 bases to trimming and J lost 1 base, with 14 bases between them. The CDR3 contains 17 residues. The germline gives CDR1 LGHNA, CDR2 YNFKEQ. The CDR3 here is CASSRGVVKSGANVLTS. In nucleotides, the CDR3 is TGTGCCAGCAGCCGCGGCGTTGTCAAATCTGGGGCCAACGTCCTGACTTCC.

V and J are TRBV5-6 and TRBJ1-5, with 12 bases aligning to TRBD1. The CDR3 consists of 17 residues. Germline CDR1 SGHDT, CDR2 YYEEEE. The junction had 12 bases not matched to a gene; V was cut back by 4 bases and J by 7 bases. CDR3 sequence reads: CASSRGGTGGLGQPQHF. CDR3 bases: TGTGCCAGCAGCCGAGGGGGGACAGGGGGCCTTGGGCAGCCCCAGCATTTT.

This clonotype has just a few counts. The CDR3 protein is CASSGTSGLAGEGETQYF. In DNA form, the CDR3 reads TGTGCCAGCAGCGGGACCTCGGGGCTAGCGGGGGAAGGAGAGACCCAGTACTTC. V and J are TRBV7-2 and TRBJ2-5; 10 nucleotides match TRBD2. The V and J ends lost 5 bases and 4 bases, in that order; junction bases with no gene match: 16. Germline loops: CDR1 SGHTA, CDR2 FQGNSA. The CDR3 contains 18 residues. Together with reference TRBV7-2 and TRBJ2-5, the CDR3 gives the full variable domain: GAGVSQSPSNKVTEKGKDVELRCDPISGHTALYWYRQSLGQGLEFLIYFQGNSAPDKSGLPSDRFSAERTGGSVSTLTIQRTQQEDSAVYLCASSGTSGLAGEGETQYFGPGTRLLVL.